This T cell receptor (beta chain) was captured by sequencing in a study of beta chain features in type 1 diabetes. At the level of the study: There was similarity between patients and healthy donors in age, gender and cell yields.

This clone showed up just a few times. Its specificity is unknown. All of the isolated RNA was reverse transcribed, so expressed TCRB transcripts were sequenced. Here immunoSEQ multiplex PCR was the method, and the copy in TCRdb shows in-frame clones only, minus some. The sample yields approximately 140,000 clones, less than 10% seen once. Cell sorting via CD45RO/CCR7/CD25/CD127/CD95/CD27 was performed to obtain CD4+ naive, central memory, regulatory and stem cell-like memory cells. Findings and caveats of the study: Researchers report that Type 1 diabetes patients had moderately but significantly shorter TCRB CDR3s across all four CD4+ subsets. The naive, central memory and Treg TCRB repertoires of patients appeared to be more similar to one another than those of healthy donors.

CDR1 and CDR2 from the germline V gene are SQVTM and ANQGSEA. The V and J ends lost 5 bases and 0 bases, in that order; junction bases with no gene match: 12. The CDR3 has 17 amino acids. Sequenced: central memory CD4+ T cells from blood. The sequence was collected from a woman in her thirties or forties in good health. This rearrangement joins TRBV29-1 to TRBJ2-2; 7 bases are shared with TRBD2. CDR3 sequence reads: CSVQGGTGITNTGELFF. CDR3 sequence (DNA): TGCAGCGTTCAGGGAGGGACCGGGATTACGAACACCGGGGAGCTGTTTTTT.